The present T cell receptor (beta chain) was sequenced within a study of T-cell memory formation after mild COVID-19. Whole-study findings and limits: CD4+ contracting clones lay mainly in CM and EM, CD8+ ones in EMRA. Confirmation of SARS-CoV-2 specificity was lacking for second-wave clones peaking day 37. Pre-infection memory already had some responding clones, implying cross-reactive memory joined.

Per the germline V gene, CDR1 is SGHRS and CDR2 is YFSETQ. V was clipped by 0 bases and J by 4 bases; unmatched bases: 6. The CDR3 runs to 16 residues. Employing constant-segment primers, 5'RACE generated TCR alpha and TCR beta cDNA libraries bearing sample barcodes and UMIs. TCRdb reprocessed the 5' RACE reads with MiXCR, giving one entry per CDR3 protein. This table holds about 310,000 distinct CDR3 sequences, less than 20% found once. This clonotype appeared a few times. Its antigen remains unknown. The TCR was taken from a young man who had mild COVID-19 (a few samples of this study predate the infection). Cell type and time point are not known. What was sequenced was PBMCs or a T cell subset sorted from them (not recorded which). The rearrangement links TRBV5-1 to TRBJ2-3; TRBD2 matches 9 bases. CDR3 coding DNA: TGCGCCAGCAGCTTGGGGCTAGCGGGGTGGCCAGATACGCAGTATTTT. Translating it yields CASSLGLAGWPDTQYF.